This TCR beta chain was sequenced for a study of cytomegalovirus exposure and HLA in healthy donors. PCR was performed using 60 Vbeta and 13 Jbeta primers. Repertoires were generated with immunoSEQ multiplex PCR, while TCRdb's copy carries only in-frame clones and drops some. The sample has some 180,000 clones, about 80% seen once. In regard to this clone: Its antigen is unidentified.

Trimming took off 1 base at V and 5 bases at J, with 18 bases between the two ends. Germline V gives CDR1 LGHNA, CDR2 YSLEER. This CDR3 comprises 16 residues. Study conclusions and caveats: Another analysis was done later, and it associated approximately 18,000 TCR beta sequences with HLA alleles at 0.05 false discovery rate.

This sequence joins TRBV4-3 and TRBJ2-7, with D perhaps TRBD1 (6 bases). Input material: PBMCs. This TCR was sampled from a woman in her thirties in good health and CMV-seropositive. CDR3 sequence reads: CASSQVFGQPYDEQYF. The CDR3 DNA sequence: TGCGCCAGCAGCCAAGTTTTCGGACAGCCCTACGACGAGCAGTACTTC.